This TCR beta chain was identified during a study of blood T cell repertoires in COVID-19. Overall study context: PBMCs, B-cell-depleted T cells, or T cells provided the cDNA or gDNA that made up the material.

This clone was seen a single time. Which cohort a participant joined came from the clinical history participants gave. Donors of Cohort 3 who recovered were those that had two negative PCRs, clearance, or symptom resolution. CDR1 and CDR2 (germline): SGHTA, FQGNSA. The length of the CDR3 is 16 residues. Losses at the gene ends were 0 bases for V and 7 bases for J; bases not matched to a gene: 8. Source study methods: Estimation of nucleated cell counts was performed using reference gene primer amplification. The repertoire was sequenced with immunoSEQ multiplex PCR; TCRdb's copy has only in-frame clones and lacks some. That table supplies the V and J calls and clone size; D and trimming were determined from the DNA. The table includes some 510,000 clones, roughly 88% detected once.

V gene TRBV7-2 combines with J gene TRBJ1-2; TRBD1 aligns across 10 bases. The clonotype comes from a middle-aged woman who had recovered from COVID-19. Sequencing input: PBMCs or T cells enriched from blood (not recorded which). The CDR3 bases are TGTGCCAGCAGCTTAGCCAGGACAGGGGGGTTAGGTGGCTACACCTTC. It translates to CASSLARTGGLGGYTF.